The subject of this entry is one TCR beta chain. Germline V CDR1 and CDR2: MGHRA, YSYEKL. The V and J ends lost 1 base and 11 bases respectively, with 14 bases between them. The CDR3 runs to 13 residues. As to time point: baseline, week 1 (first vaccination visit). The treatment was: pre-vaccination baseline after standard-of-care therapy. The data were taken from a study of a mutant IDH1 vaccine in newly diagnosed glioma. Study as a whole: There were roughly 62% males and around 38% females among treated patients, whose mean age was approximately 40 years. Most patients had radiochemotherapy with temozolomide before enrollment; others had one alone.

Repertoires were generated with immunoSEQ multiplex PCR, while TCRdb's copy carries only in-frame clones and drops some. Of roughly 84,000 clones in the sample, almost 85% were seen once. The sequencing here drew on PBMCs, taken from a glioma patient treated with radiotherapy, temozolomide or both. The receptor was derived from a man aged 35-49 years with glioma. Some clones in this sample may be carry-over from other donors' samples. This chain uses TRBV4-1 with TRBJ1-1; maybe TRBD1 (5 bases). The DNA for the CDR3 is TGCGCCAGCAGCCAAGCCCTGGGGGGTCCGGCTTTCTTT. Its translation: CASSQALGGPAFF.